The clone carrying this T cell receptor (beta chain) has just a few counts. What it recognizes is unknown. The sample belongs to a study of Tregs in tolerant kidney transplant recipients. The ends were cut back, 4 bases at V and 0 bases at J, with 13 bases in the middle. The CDR3 spans 15 residues. Per the germline V gene, CDR1 is GTSNPN and CDR2 is SVGIG (reference sequence). This table comes from immunoSEQ multiplex PCR, and its TCRdb copy is limited to in-frame clones, with some not included. Here the sample spans about 240,000 clones, about 86% being singletons. Points from the study as a whole: Few patients were studied, so findings need validation in larger groups.

Unstimulated regulatory T cells (CD4+CD25+CD127-), CD4+CD25- non-regulatory cells, CD4 and CD8 cells were FACS-sorted from thawed PBMCs. The specimen was CD4+ T cells from blood. This clonotype was obtained from a human donor in good health. The chain couples TRBV30 to TRBJ1-3; weak D call: TRBD1 (5 bases). The CDR3 bases are TGTGCCTGGAATCAGGCGGACACCTCTGGAAACACCATATATTTT. Encoded protein: CAWNQADTSGNTIYF.